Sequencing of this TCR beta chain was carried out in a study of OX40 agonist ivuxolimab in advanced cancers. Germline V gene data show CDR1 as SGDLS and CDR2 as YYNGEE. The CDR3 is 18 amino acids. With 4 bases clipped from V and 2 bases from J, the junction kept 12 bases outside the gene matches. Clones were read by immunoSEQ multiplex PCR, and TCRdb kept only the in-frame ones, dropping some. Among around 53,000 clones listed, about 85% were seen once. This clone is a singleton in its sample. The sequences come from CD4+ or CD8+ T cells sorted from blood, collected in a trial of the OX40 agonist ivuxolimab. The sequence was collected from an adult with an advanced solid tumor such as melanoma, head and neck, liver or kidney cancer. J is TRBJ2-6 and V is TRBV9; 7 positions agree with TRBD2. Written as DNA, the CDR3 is TGTGCCAGCAGCCCCCCCGGGGCAGGGAGGGCTGGGGCCAACGTCCTGACTTTC. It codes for CASSPPGAGRAGANVLTF.